The source of this T cell receptor beta chain is a study of cytomegalovirus exposure and HLA in healthy donors. Regarding the study as a whole: After further analysis at a later stage, 15,000 to 20,000 TCR beta sequences were associated with HLA alleles at 0.05 false discovery rate. Excluded: some indistinguishable V segments such as TRBV6-2 and TRBV6-3. In an earlier analysis, about 87% or about 30%: the productive usage of most TCR beta V segments.

The study ran its PCR with 60 Vbeta and 13 Jbeta primers. TCRdb keeps only in-frame clones here, not all; method: immunoSEQ multiplex PCR. Among approximately 190,000 clones listed, more than 75% were seen once. Details on this clone: Its antigen is as yet unknown.

V was pared by 1 base and J by 0 bases, with 11 bases between. Germline V gene lookup returns CDR1 SGHRS and CDR2 YFSETQ. The CDR3 totals 16 residues. This sequence joins TRBV5-1 and TRBJ2-1; D unresolved. Sequencing was carried out using PBMCs. This sequence originates from a woman in her 50s in good health and CMV-seropositive. The CDR3 loop is CASSLISGSSYNEQFF. The CDR3 coding sequence is TGCGCCAGCAGCTTGATTTCAGGCAGCTCCTACAATGAGCAGTTCTTC.